One and the same sample provided the 23 T cell receptor beta chains below, sequenced in a study of T-cell memory formation after mild COVID-19. A single record per CDR3 protein comes from TCRdb applying MiXCR to the 5' RACE reads. Of about 50,000 distinct CDR3 sequences listed, roughly 9% are singletons. Sequenced input: PBMCs or a T cell subset sorted from them (not recorded which). Receptor source: an adult woman who had mild COVID-19 (a few samples of this study predate the infection). Cell type and time point are not known.

This sequence joins TRBV7-9 and TRBJ1-1; possibly TRBD1 for D (5 bases). The CDR3 spans 13 residues. V lost 6 bases, J lost 6 bases, and 14 bases lay in between. Germline V gives CDR1 SEHNR, CDR2 FQNEAQ (reference sequence). Written as DNA, the CDR3 is TGTGCCAGCAGTCTGACCGGGGCAGCTGAAGCTTTCTTT. Translation: CASSLTGAAEAFF.

Only a few counts were recorded for this clonotype. The chain has TRBV29-1 and TRBJ1-2, with D possibly being TRBD1 (5 bases). The CDR3 sequence is 14 residues long. The V end lost 8 bases, the J end lost 4 bases, and 20 bases lay between the germline ends. CDR1 is SQVTM and CDR2 is ANQGSEA in the germline V gene. CDR3 protein: CSHLAWGTAYGYTF. Written as DNA, the CDR3 is TGCAGCCACCTGGCCTGGGGCACAGCCTATGGCTACACCTTC.

This clonotype was recorded many times. The chain couples TRBV6-1 to TRBJ2-7; 8 bases line up with TRBD1. Germline V CDR1 and CDR2: MNHNS, SASEGT. CDR3 size: 14 residues. V lost 8 bases and J lost 5; bases outside the gene matches: 11. CDR3: CASLEGTGGNEQYF. Written as DNA, the CDR3 is TGTGCCAGCCTCGAGGGGACAGGAGGTAACGAGCAGTACTTC.

The chain links TRBV7-2 to TRBJ2-1, with 14 bases that match TRBD2. The germline gives CDR1 SGHTA, CDR2 FQGNSA. Trimming took 1 base from V and 8 from J; bases not matched to a gene: 4. CDR3 length: 16 amino acids. The CDR3 DNA follows: TGTGCCAGCAGCTTAGTAGGGACTAGCGGGAGCCATGAGCAGTTCTTC. Translated, it gives CASSLVGTSGSHEQFF. Supplemented by reference TRBV7-2 and TRBJ2-1, the full variable domain reads GAGVSQSPSNKVTEKGKDVELRCDPISGHTALYWYRQSLGQGLEFLIYFQGNSAPDKSGLPSDRFSAERTGGSVSTLTIQRTQQEDSAVYLCASSLVGTSGSHEQFFGPGTRLTVL.

This clonotype is categorized as large. This chain joins TRBV6-6 and TRBJ1-2; the D is unclear. Germline values: CDR1 MNHNY, CDR2 SVGAGI (reference sequence). V was shortened by 1 base and J by 2 bases, with 8 bases between the two germline ends. The CDR3 sequence is 14 residues long. In DNA form, the CDR3 reads TGTGCCAGCAGTTACTTGGACGGCAACTATGGCTACACCTTC. Protein: CASSYLDGNYGYTF.

This clonotype was counted many times. The chain links TRBV20-1 to TRBJ1-5, with 10 bases matching TRBD1. V shed 5 bases, J shed 4 bases, and the junction held 5 bases outside the gene matches. The CDR3 consists of 14 residues. CDR1 and CDR2 from the germline V gene are DFQATT and SNEGSKA (reference sequence). CDR3 protein: CSALRDRGNQPQHF. Written as DNA, the CDR3 is TGCAGTGCTTTGCGGGACAGGGGAAATCAGCCCCAGCATTTT.

A few counts support this clonotype. The rearrangement joins TRBV13 to TRBJ1-2; D is perhaps TRBD1 (6 bases). Germline V lookup: CDR1 PRHDT, CDR2 FYEKMQ (reference sequence). This CDR3 has 15 amino acids. V was shortened by 4 bases and J by 2 bases, with 14 bases between the two germline ends. The CDR3 nucleotides are TGTGCCAGCAGCTCCCGGACCGGGGGCAACTATGGCTACACCTTC. This encodes CASSSRTGGNYGYTF.

The sample holds many counts of this clonotype. The rearrangement joins TRBV5-4 to TRBJ2-3, with a weak D call TRBD2 (5 bases). Germline V gene data show CDR1 as SGHNT and CDR2 as YYREEE (reference sequence). The CDR3 is 12 residues long. V gave up 2 bases and J gave up 11 bases, with 12 bases separating them. The CDR3: CASSFSGLGQYF. CDR3 bases: TGTGCCAGCAGCTTCTCGGGGTTGGGGCAGTATTTT.

The chain carries TRBV18 and TRBJ1-6; 10 nucleotides match TRBD1. Germline CDR1 is KGHSH and CDR2 is LQKENI. CDR3 length: 18 amino acids. Unmatched junction bases numbered 12, after V lost 4 bases and J lost 6 bases. The CDR3 here is CASSRVTTGGGINSPLHF. DNA for the CDR3: TGTGCCAGCTCACGAGTAACGACAGGGGGCGGAATTAATTCACCCCTCCACTTT.

In this sample, this clonotype turned up many times. This chain joins TRBV4-3 and TRBJ2-2; 13 nucleotides align to TRBD2. CDR1 is LGHNA, CDR2 YSLEER, per germline. V was clipped by 3 bases and J by 5 bases; unmatched bases: 6. This CDR3 comprises 17 residues. CDR3 DNA: TGCGCCAGCAGCCACCCACCGGGACTAGCGGGAACCGGGGAGCTGTTTTTT. This gives the protein CASSHPPGLAGTGELFF.

This clonotype was detected a few times. CDR3 in DNA: TGTGCCGGCTGGGAGGCAGGCACAGATACGCAGTATTTT. Translation gives CAGWEAGTDTQYF. This chain connects TRBV7-3 to TRBJ2-3, with a possible D match to TRBD2 (6 bases). V dropped 11 bases and J dropped 1 base, with 13 bases sitting between them. This CDR3 is 13 amino acids long. Per germline, CDR1 SGHTA and CDR2 FQGTGA.

This clonotype was counted many times. This sequence joins TRBV15 and TRBJ2-7; D uncertain. V dropped 0 bases and J dropped 11 bases, with 14 bases sitting between them. In germline, CDR1 is LNHNV, CDR2 YYDKDF (reference sequence). The CDR3 is 13 amino acids. The CDR3 nucleotides read TGTGCCACCAGCAGAGATTACATCAGAATAAAGTACTTC. It encodes CATSRDYIRIKYF.

This clonotype was detected many times. The V call is TRBV12-3 or TRBV12-4, the J call TRBJ2-1, with 9 bases identical to TRBD1. The J segment lost 6 bases and the V segment lost 6 bases, leaving 9 bases of the junction unmatched. This CDR3 comprises 15 residues. CDR3 protein: CASSQRDRDPNEQFF. The DNA of the CDR3 is TGTGCCAGCAGCCAACGGGACAGGGACCCCAATGAGCAGTTCTTC.

In this sample, this clonotype turned up a few times. The chain recombines TRBV7-8 with TRBJ1-1; D might be TRBD1 (6 bases). Trimming took off 3 bases at V and 2 bases at J, with 10 bases between the two ends. CDR3 size: 14 residues. Germline V gene sequence: CDR1 SGHVS, CDR2 FQNEAQ. CDR3 loop: CASSLGTSNTEAFF. The CDR3 nucleotides read TGTGCCAGCAGCTTGGGGACATCCAACACTGAAGCTTTCTTT. The variable domain in full, with the rest retrieved from reference TRBV7-8 and TRBJ1-1, is GAGVSQSPRYKVAKRGQDVALRCDPISGHVSLFWYQQALGQGPEFLTYFQNEAQLDKSGLPSDRFFAERPEGSVSTLKIQRTQQEDSAVYLCASSLGTSNTEAFFGQGTRLTVV.

This clonotype was seen many times. V and J are TRBV20-1 and TRBJ1-6; D possibly corresponds to TRBD1 (6 bases). The V gene lost 4 bases and the J gene lost 9 bases, with 16 bases spanning the gap. The germline gives CDR1 DFQATT, CDR2 SNEGSKA (reference sequence). This CDR3 comprises 14 residues. CDR3 in amino acids: CSATGVELRSPLHF. As DNA, the CDR3 is TGCAGTGCTACAGGGGTAGAGTTGCGTTCACCCCTCCACTTT.

There are a few counts of this clonotype. The J gene is TRBJ2-5, the V gene TRBV28, with D unclear. V lost 8 bases to trimming and J lost 5 bases, with 15 bases between them. This CDR3 comprises 13 residues. Per the germline V gene, CDR1 is MDHEN and CDR2 is SYDVKM. The CDR3 DNA sequence: TGTGCCAGCTTAAAAAGGCCGGCGGAGACCCAGTACTTC. This codes for CASLKRPAETQYF.

The sample holds a few counts of this clonotype. J is TRBJ1-3 and V is TRBV7-9; D perhaps matches TRBD1 (5 bases). V was trimmed by 5 bases and J by 3 bases, leaving 8 bases between them. This CDR3 spans 13 amino acids. From germline, CDR1 is SEHNR and CDR2 FQNEAQ (reference sequence). The CDR3 nucleotides are TGTGCCAGCAGCAACGGGGGTGGAAACACCATATATTTT. This codes for CASSNGGGNTIYF.

The chain joins TRBV9 to TRBJ2-1, with D perhaps TRBD1 or TRBD2 (5 bases each). The germline V gene encodes CDR1 SGDLS and CDR2 YYNGEE. This CDR3 is built from 15 residues. V was trimmed by 0 bases and J by 12 bases, leaving 19 bases between them. The chain's CDR3 is CASSVAGRWGMRQFF. For the CDR3, the DNA is TGTGCCAGCAGCGTAGCGGGCAGGTGGGGGATGCGGCAGTTCTTC.

The rearrangement uses TRBV30 and TRBJ1-1; tentatively, D is TRBD1 (5 bases). Germline assignment: CDR1 GTSNPN and CDR2 SVGIG (reference sequence). The germline V and J ends were trimmed by 4 bases and 7 bases, with 22 bases remaining between them. CDR3 size: 15 residues. The CDR3 nucleotides read TGTGCCTGGATCTCACCTCGACGAGGGACGAATGAAGCTTTCTTT. This gives the protein CAWISPRRGTNEAFF.

The V gene is TRBV7-2, the J gene TRBJ1-2; possible D gene TRBD1, 6 bases. The CDR3 totals 15 residues. Trimming removed 1 base at V and 8 bases at J, with 17 bases between. From germline, CDR1 is SGHTA and CDR2 FQGNSA. The CDR3 sequence: CASSLGPIRGAGYTF. The CDR3, as DNA: TGTGCCAGCAGCTTAGGGCCGATTCGGGGGGCCGGCTACACCTTC.

About this clonotype: Given a much more abundant clone one base away, this may be a read error. This chain links TRBV27 with TRBJ1-1, with D tentatively TRBD1 (5 bases). CDR1 MNHEY and CDR2 SMNVEV come from the germline V gene (reference sequence). The length of the CDR3 is 14 residues. The CDR3, as DNA: TGTGCCAGCAGTTTACTGGGGGGAGGCACTGAACCTTTCTTT. It translates to CASSLLGGGTEPFF.

This chain joins TRBV7-6 and TRBJ1-3, with D possibly being TRBD1 (6 bases). The CDR3 spans 15 residues. V was clipped by 6 bases and J by 2 bases, with 14 bases between them. CDR1 and CDR2 from the germline V gene are SGHVS and FNYEAQ. The CDR3 nucleotides are TGTGCCAGCAGTCAGATGACAGGTGCTGGAAACACCATATATTTT. It codes for CASSQMTGAGNTIYF.

This clonotype occurred a few times. The chain joins TRBV20-1 to TRBJ1-2; D remains ambiguous. The CDR3 has 13 residues. Germline assignment: CDR1 DFQATT and CDR2 SNEGSKA (reference sequence). V was trimmed by 0 bases and J by 6 bases, leaving 11 bases between them. This CDR3 is CSARDTREDGYTF. CDR3 DNA: TGCAGTGCTAGAGACACAAGGGAAGATGGCTACACCTTC.